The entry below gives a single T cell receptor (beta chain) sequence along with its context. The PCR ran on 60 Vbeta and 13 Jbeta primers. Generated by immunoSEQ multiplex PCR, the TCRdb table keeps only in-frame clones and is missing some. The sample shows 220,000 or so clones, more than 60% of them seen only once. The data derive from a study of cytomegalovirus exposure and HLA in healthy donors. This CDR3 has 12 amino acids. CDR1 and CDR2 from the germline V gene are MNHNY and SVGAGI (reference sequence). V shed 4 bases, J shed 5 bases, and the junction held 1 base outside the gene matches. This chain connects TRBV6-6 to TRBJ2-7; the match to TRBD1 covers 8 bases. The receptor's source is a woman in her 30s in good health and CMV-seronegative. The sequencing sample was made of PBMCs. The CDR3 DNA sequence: TGTGCCAGCAGTTCAGGGGGCAACGAGCAGTACTTC. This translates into CASSSGGNEQYF.